The 11 T cell receptor beta chains listed next were all sequenced from one sample in a study of T cell changes during pregnancy in multiple sclerosis. Using immunoSEQ multiplex PCR, the repertoire was profiled, and TCRdb retains in-frame clones only, with some absent. Of 45,000 to 50,000 clones listed, 80% to 95% are singletons. The material sequenced was CD8+ T cells from peripheral blood mononuclear cells, taken after pregnancy. The receptor set was obtained from a female donor with multiple sclerosis, enrolled in a pregnancy study.

The chain joins TRBV19 to TRBJ2-3; TRBD1 is a possible D gene (6 bases). There are 15 residues in the CDR3. The V end was cut by 7 bases, the J end by 2 bases, with 16 bases between. The V gene's germline CDR1 is LNHDA and CDR2 SQIVND (reference sequence). The CDR3 sequence: CASKQGLRFTDTQYF. CDR3 in DNA: TGTGCCAGTAAGCAGGGGCTACGTTTCACAGATACGCAGTATTTT.

The V gene is TRBV7-9, the J gene TRBJ2-4, with 11 bases lining up with TRBD1. V shed 5 bases and J 7 bases; nucleotides not matched to a gene: 7. The CDR3 consists of 15 residues. Germline V gene data show CDR1 as SEHNR and CDR2 as FQNEAQ (reference sequence). Here the CDR3 reads CASSGGQGEVNIQYF. Here the CDR3 DNA reads TGTGCCAGCAGCGGGGGACAGGGGGAAGTCAACATTCAGTACTTC. Drawing the rest from reference TRBV7-9 and TRBJ2-4, the complete variable domain is DTGVSQNPRHKITKRGQNVTFRCDPISEHNRLYWYRQTLGQGPEFLTYFQNEAQLEKSRLLSDRFSAERPKGSFSTLEIQRTEQGDSAMYLCASSGGQGEVNIQYFGAGTRLSVL.

This clone was seen only once. The chain combines TRBV7-9 with TRBJ2-7; 8 bases are a match to TRBD2. The V segment lost 4 bases and the J segment 6 bases; nucleotides outside the gene matches: 14. The V gene's germline CDR1 is SEHNR and CDR2 FQNEAQ (reference sequence). CDR3 length equals 16 residues. This CDR3 reads CASSSPRAGELGEQYF. The CDR3 nucleotides are TGTGCCAGCAGCTCCCCCCGAGCGGGAGAGTTGGGCGAGCAGTACTTC.

The V call is TRBV7-6, the J call TRBJ2-2, with a tentative D call TRBD1 (6 bases). V lost 4 bases, J lost 3 bases, and 6 bases lay in between. The CDR3 runs to 13 residues. Germline CDR1 reads SGHVS; CDR2 reads FNYEAQ. CDR3 amino acids: CASSYRDTGELFF. CDR3 sequence (DNA): TGTGCCAGCAGCTACAGGGACACCGGGGAGCTGTTTTTT.

The gene calls are TRBV7-2 and TRBJ2-3, with no clear D. Trimming took off 0 bases at V and 2 bases at J, with 9 bases between the two ends. CDR3 length equals 15 residues. Germline lookup yields CDR1 SGHTA and CDR2 FQGNSA. Here the CDR3 reads CASSLARGFTDTQYF. The CDR3 DNA reads TGTGCCAGCAGCTTAGCGCGAGGATTCACAGATACGCAGTATTTT.

J is TRBJ1-1 and V is TRBV4-1, with a weak D call TRBD1 (6 bases). This CDR3 is built from 17 residues. V lost 0 bases and J lost 5, with 19 bases in between. The germline V gene has CDR1 MGHRA and CDR2 YSYEKL. The CDR3 bases are TGCGCCAGCAGCCAAGATGGGGGAGGGGGTGTTTTGACTGAAGCTTTCTTT. Its protein is CASSQDGGGGVLTEAFF.

This rearrangement joins TRBV5-6 to TRBJ1-1; TRBD1 matches at 9 bases. CDR1 and CDR2 (germline): SGHDT, YYEEEE. Trimming removed 7 bases from V and 7 bases from J; junction bases left unmatched: 17. This CDR3 contains 16 residues. The CDR3 nucleotides are TGTGCCAGCCGGGTTGGGCTGACAGGGGGGTCCAATGAAGCTTTCTTT. Residues: CASRVGLTGGSNEAFF. The variable domain in full, with the rest retrieved from reference TRBV5-6 and TRBJ1-1, is DAGVTQSPTHLIKTRGQQVTLRCSPKSGHDTVSWYQQALGQGPQFIFQYYEEEERQRGNFPDRFSGHQFPNYSSELNVNALLLGDSALYLCASRVGLTGGSNEAFFGQGTRLTVV.

This chain connects TRBV5-1 to TRBJ2-1; 7 nucleotides align to TRBD1. The J segment lost 6 bases and the V segment lost 4 bases, leaving 10 bases of the junction unmatched. The germline gives CDR1 SGHRS, CDR2 YFSETQ. This CDR3 comprises 15 residues. The CDR3 protein is CASSLAGGSFNEQFF. As DNA, the CDR3 is TGCGCCAGCAGCCTAGCAGGGGGAAGTTTCAATGAGCAGTTCTTC.

This chain links TRBV4-3 with TRBJ1-1; 11 bases fit TRBD1. Germline V lookup: CDR1 LGHNA, CDR2 YSLEER. J was trimmed by 1 base and V by 0 bases; bases with no gene match: 13. The CDR3 runs 20 residues. For the CDR3, the DNA is TGCGCCAGCAGCCAAGATTGGGGACAGGGGGACCTTATTCGGAACACTGAAGCTTTCTTT. This encodes CASSQDWGQGDLIRNTEAFF.

The V gene is TRBV5-5, the J gene TRBJ2-3; 15 bases are a match to TRBD2. V was clipped by 3 bases and J by 5 bases; unmatched bases: 4. CDR1 is SGHKS, CDR2 YYEKEE, per germline (reference sequence). The length of the CDR3 is 16 residues. DNA for the CDR3: TGTGCCAGCAGCTCGGGACTAGCGGGAGGAGAAGATACGCAGTATTTT. This translates into CASSSGLAGGEDTQYF.

The chain links TRBV7-9 to TRBJ2-7; 10 nucleotides agree with TRBD1. This CDR3 is 14 amino acids long. V dropped 4 bases and J dropped 11; count of bases not matched to a gene: 11. Germline lookup yields CDR1 SEHNR and CDR2 FQNEAQ (reference sequence). The CDR3 DNA is TGTGCCAGCAGCTCCACCTACTTAGGACAGGGGGAGTACTTC. Its translation: CASSSTYLGQGEYF.